This TCR beta chain was sequenced in a study of vaccination effects on CD4 cells after COVID-19. Measured with immunoSEQ multiplex PCR; TCRdb has only the in-frame clones, and not every one. Here the sample spans roughly 70,000 clones, just under 75% being singletons. The trim removed 4 bases at V and 2 bases at J, leaving 7 bases unmatched. Germline CDR1 reads MDHEN; CDR2 reads SYDVKM. The CDR3 sequence is 18 residues long. About this clone itself: Its cognate antigen is unknown.

Antigen-specific CD4+ T cells expanded by the ViraFEST assay with viral peptide pools were then sequenced. The culture ran for about 11 days, and then CD4+ T cells were isolated. Participants received two doses of either the BNT162b2 or mRNA-1273 vaccine. Each culture had half its medium swapped for IL-2 medium on days 3 and 7. The material sequenced was CD4+ T cells from PBMCs cultured with HCoV-229E spike peptides, taken after COVID-19 vaccination. The chain links TRBV28 to TRBJ2-6, with 11 bases that match TRBD1. This clonotype originated in a human donor who received a COVID-19 vaccine. The CDR3 is CASSSRDRGFTGANVLTF. For the CDR3, the DNA is TGTGCCAGCAGTTCTCGGGACAGGGGGTTTACTGGGGCCAACGTCCTGACTTTC. The full variable domain, with the rest looked up from reference TRBV28 and TRBJ2-6, is DVKVTQSSRYLVKRTGEKVFLECVQDMDHENMFWYRQDPGLGLRLIYFSYDVKMKEKGDIPEGYSVSREKKERFSLILESASTNQTSMYLCASSSRDRGFTGANVLTFGAGSRLTVL.